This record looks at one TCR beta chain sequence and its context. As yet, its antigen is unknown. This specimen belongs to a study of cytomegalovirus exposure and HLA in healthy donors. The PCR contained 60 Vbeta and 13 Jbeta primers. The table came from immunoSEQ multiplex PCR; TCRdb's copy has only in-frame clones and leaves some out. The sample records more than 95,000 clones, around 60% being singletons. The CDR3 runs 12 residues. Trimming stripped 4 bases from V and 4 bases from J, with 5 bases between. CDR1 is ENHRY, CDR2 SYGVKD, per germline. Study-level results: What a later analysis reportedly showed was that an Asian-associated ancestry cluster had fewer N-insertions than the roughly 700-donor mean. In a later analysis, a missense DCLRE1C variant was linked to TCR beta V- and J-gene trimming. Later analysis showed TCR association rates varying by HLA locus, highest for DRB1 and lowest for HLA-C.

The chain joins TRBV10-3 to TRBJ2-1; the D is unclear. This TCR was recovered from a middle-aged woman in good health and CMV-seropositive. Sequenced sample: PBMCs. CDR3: CAISAGYNEQFF. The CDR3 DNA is TGTGCCATCAGTGCCGGTTACAATGAGCAGTTCTTC.